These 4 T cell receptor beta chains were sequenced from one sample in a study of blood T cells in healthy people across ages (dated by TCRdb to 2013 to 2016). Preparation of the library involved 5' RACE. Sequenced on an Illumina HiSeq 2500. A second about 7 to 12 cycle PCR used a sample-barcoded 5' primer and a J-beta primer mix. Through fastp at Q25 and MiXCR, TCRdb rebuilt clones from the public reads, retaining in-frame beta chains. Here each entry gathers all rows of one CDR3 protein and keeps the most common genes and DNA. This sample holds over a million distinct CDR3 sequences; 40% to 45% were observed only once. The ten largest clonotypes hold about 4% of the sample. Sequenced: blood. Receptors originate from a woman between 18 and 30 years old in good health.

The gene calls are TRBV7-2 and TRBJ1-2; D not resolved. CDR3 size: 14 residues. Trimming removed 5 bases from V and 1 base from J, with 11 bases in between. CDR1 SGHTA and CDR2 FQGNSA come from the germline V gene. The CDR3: CASSDIFGNYGYTF. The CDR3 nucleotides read TGTGCCAGCAGCGATATTTTTGGTAACTATGGCTACACCTTC.

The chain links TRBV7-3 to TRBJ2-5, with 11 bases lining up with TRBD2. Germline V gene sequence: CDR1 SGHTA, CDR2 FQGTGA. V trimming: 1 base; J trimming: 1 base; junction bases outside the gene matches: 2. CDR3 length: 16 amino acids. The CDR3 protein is CASSLSGTSGQETQYF. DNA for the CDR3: TGTGCCAGCAGCTTAAGCGGGACTAGCGGCCAAGAGACCCAGTACTTC.

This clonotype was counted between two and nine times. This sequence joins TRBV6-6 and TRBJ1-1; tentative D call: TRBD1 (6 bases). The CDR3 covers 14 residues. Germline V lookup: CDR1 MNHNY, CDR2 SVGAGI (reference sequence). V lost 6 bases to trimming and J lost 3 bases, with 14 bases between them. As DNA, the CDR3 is TGTGCCAGCAGAGCGACAGGCTTGTACACTGAAGCTTTCTTT. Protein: CASRATGLYTEAFF.

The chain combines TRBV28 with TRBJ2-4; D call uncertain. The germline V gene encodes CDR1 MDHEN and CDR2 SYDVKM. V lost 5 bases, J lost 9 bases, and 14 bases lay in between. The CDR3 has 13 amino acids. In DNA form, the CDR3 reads TGTGCCAGCAGTCCAACCGAAAGGCTCATTCAGTACTTC. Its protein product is CASSPTERLIQYF.